The rows below give T cell receptor beta chains drawn from one sample of a study of shared clonotypes between healthy human individuals. Using immunoSEQ multiplex PCR, the repertoire was profiled, and TCRdb retains in-frame clones only, with some absent. The profile shows some 1.1 million clones, roughly 80% of them singletons. Source material: memory CD4+ T cells from PBMCs. All receptors derive from a man between 18 and 29 years old in good health. Some clones in this sample may be carry-over from other donors' samples. Each CDR3 is given without its conserved first and last residue. Rows may omit the clone size; those that give it use once, few, many or a size class.

clone_size	v_call	cdr3_aa
few	TRBV5-1	ASSLYRETQY
many	TRBV11-2	ASSLVGAQPQH
few	TRBV25-1	ASSDVAGTNNEQF
.	TRBV5-6	ASSFRGGDWETQY
.	TRBV9	ASSWGTGGENTIY
.	TRBV6-1	ASSFTHSSNEKLF
.	TRBV18	ASSPYSSTEQF
.	TRBV19	ASQGPGPFGYGYT
.	TRBV19	ASSVGAGGANVLT
.	TRBV7-2	ASSYDRSSYEQY
.	TRBV5-6	ASSFRLDRGYEQY
many	TRBV7-9	ASSWTSGRATDTQY
.	TRBV2	ASLLRLQETQY
.	TRBV28	ASSLSPTTYGYT
once	TRBV27	ASSSGTDFSGANVLT
.	TRBV29-1	SVADRELEEQY
.	TRBV2	ASSARTESYEQY
.	TRBV6-5	ASGRQGTDTQY
.	TRBV18	ASSPTSSGANVLT
.	TRBV9	ASSVVGSTGANVLT
.	TRBV6-6	ASSYSHGNYGYT
.	TRBV7-2	ASSLEVTLNTEAF
.	TRBV11-1	ASSQGGGADGYEQY
.	TRBV29-1	SHGVDSRSYEQY
.	TRBV30	AWSGDRRGYT
.	TRBV6-5	ASSTSLSGANVLT
.	TRBV7-9	ASSKGYRGMH
.	TRBV30	AWSFRDSPY
.	TRBV19	ASTHRGTTDTQY
many	TRBV15	ATSREGGTPPNIQY
.	TRBV4-2	ASSQNRGGISNQPQH
.	TRBV6-5	ASSYSSGTHTEAF
.	TRBV5-1	ASSLDQANYGYT
.	TRBV28	ASFSPTGSLTGELF
.	TRBV2	ASNLGAYNEQF
.	TRBV11-3	ASSFGQGASETQY
.	TRBV6-6	ASSPSGGTGELF
once	TRBV9	ASSVAGYTDTQY
.	TRBV4-1	ASRGGYEQF
.	TRBV9	ASSVGQLFSGNTIY
.	TRBV10-3	AISGRLAGGTDTQY